This T cell receptor (beta chain) was sequenced for a study of identifying expanded T cells in peripheral blood. During the collection period, no donor immune events like infections were recorded. Study-level findings and limits: Technical replicates showed around 1.2 changed clones; two weeks approximately 16; four weeks 19. Across healthy donors, higher total template counts meant significantly greater roughly two-week count variance.

Assay used: immunoSEQ multiplex PCR; TCRdb lists only in-frame clones, some missing. Of more than 50,000 clones listed, around 83% are singletons. As to this clone: The target antigen is unknown.

The TCR was taken from a person aged 18 to 69 in good health. The sample was blood.

The CDR3 reads CASSFSGIGSEAFF. The CDR3 nucleotides read TGTGCCAGCAGCTTTAGTGGGATTGGATCTGAAGCTTTCTTT. The chain has TRBV11-2 and TRBJ1-1; D unclear. The CDR3 loop spans 14 amino acids. Germline-derived CDR1 and CDR2 are SGHAT and FQNNGV. The V and J ends lost 3 bases and 6 bases respectively, with 14 bases between them.